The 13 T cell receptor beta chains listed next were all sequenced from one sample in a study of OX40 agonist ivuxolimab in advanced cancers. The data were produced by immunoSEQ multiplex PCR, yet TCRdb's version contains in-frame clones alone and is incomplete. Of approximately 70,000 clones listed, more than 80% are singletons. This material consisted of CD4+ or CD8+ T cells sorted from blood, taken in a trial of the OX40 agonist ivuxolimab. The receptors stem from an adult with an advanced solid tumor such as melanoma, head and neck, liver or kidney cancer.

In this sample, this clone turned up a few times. The CDR3: CASSQITSRETQYF. CDR3 sequence (DNA): TGTGCCAGCAGCCAAATAACAAGTAGGGAGACCCAGTACTTC. This chain connects TRBV14 to TRBJ2-5; D is unresolved. V gave up 2 bases and J gave up 5 bases, with 12 bases separating them. Germline assignment: CDR1 SGHDN and CDR2 FVKESK. The CDR3 runs to 14 residues.

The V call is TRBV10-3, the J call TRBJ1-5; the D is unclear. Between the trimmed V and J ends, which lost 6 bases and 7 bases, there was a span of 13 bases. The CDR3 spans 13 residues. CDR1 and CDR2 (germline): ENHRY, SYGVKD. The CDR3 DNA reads TGTGCCATCAGCCCCGGCGGGCAACAGCCCCAGCATTTT. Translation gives CAISPGGQQPQHF.

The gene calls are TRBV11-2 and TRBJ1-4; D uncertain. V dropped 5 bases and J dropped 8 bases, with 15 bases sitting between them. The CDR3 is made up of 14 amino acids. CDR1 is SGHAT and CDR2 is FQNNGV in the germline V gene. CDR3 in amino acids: CASSPAPQGEKLFF. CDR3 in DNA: TGTGCCAGCAGCCCCGCCCCACAAGGCGAAAAACTGTTTTTT.

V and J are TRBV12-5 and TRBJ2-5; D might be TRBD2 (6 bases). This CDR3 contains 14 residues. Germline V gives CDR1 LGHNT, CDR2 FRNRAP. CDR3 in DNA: TGTGCCACAGGCCGTGGGGGGTTTCAAGAGGAGCAGTACTTC. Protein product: CATGRGGFQEEQYF. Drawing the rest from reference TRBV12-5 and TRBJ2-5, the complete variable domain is DARVTQTPRHKVTEMGQEVTMRCQPILGHNTVFWYRQTMMQGLELLAYFRNRAPLDDSGMPKDRFSAEMPDATLATLKIQPSEPRDSAVYFCATGRGGFQEEQYFGPGTRLLVL.

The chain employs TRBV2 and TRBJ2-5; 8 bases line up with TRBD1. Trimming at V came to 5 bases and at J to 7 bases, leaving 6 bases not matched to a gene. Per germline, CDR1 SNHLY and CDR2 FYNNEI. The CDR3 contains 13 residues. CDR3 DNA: TGTGCCAGCAGTACCGGACAGGGAGTGACCCAGTACTTC. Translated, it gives CASSTGQGVTQYF.

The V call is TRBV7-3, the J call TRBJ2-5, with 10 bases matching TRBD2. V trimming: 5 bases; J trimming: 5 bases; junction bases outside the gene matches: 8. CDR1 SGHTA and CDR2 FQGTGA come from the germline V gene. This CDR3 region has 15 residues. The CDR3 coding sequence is TGTGCCAGCAGCCCAGAAGCGGGGGGGCCGGAGACCCAGTACTTC. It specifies CASSPEAGGPETQYF.

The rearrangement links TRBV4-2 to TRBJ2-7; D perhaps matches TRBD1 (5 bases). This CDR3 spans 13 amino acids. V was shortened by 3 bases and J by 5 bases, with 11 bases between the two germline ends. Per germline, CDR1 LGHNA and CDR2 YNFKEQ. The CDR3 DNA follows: TGTGCCAGCAGCCAGATAGGGGCGGACGAGCAGTACTTC. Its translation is CASSQIGADEQYF.

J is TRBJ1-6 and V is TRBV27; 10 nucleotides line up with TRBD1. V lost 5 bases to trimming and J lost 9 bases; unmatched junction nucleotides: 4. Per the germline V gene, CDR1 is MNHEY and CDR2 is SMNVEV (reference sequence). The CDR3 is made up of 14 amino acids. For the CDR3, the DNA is TGTGCCAGCAGTCCGAGGGACAGGGGTTCACCCCTCCACTTT. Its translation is CASSPRDRGSPLHF.

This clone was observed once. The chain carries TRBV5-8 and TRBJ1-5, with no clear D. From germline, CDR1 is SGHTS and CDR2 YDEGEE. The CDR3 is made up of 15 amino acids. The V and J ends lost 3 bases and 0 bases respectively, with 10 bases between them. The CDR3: CASSSQPASNQPQHF. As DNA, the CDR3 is TGTGCCAGCAGCTCCCAGCCAGCTAGCAATCAGCCCCAGCATTTT. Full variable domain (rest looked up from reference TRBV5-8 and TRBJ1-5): EAGVTQSPTHLIKTRGQQATLRCSPISGHTSVYWYQQALGLGLQFLLWYDEGEERNRGNFPPRFSGRQFPNYSSELNVNALELEDSALYLCASSSQPASNQPQHFGDGTRLSIL.

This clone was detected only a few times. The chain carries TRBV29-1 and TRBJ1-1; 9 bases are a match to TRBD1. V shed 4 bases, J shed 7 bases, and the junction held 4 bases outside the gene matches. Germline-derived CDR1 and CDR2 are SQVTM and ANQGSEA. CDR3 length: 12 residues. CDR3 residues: CSVGGQGHEAFF. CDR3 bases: TGCAGCGTTGGTGGACAGGGGCATGAAGCTTTCTTT.

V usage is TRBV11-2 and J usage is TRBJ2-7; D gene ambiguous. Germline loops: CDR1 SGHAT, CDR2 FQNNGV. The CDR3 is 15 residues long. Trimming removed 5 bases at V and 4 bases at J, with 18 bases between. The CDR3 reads CASSLWGTGIYEQYF. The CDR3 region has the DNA TGTGCCAGCAGCCTTTGGGGAACGGGTATATACGAGCAGTACTTC. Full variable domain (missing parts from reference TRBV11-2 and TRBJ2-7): EAGVAQSPRYKIIEKRQSVAFWCNPISGHATLYWYQQILGQGPKLLIQFQNNGVVDDSQLPKDRFSAERLKGVDSTLKIQPAKLEDSAVYLCASSLWGTGIYEQYFGPGTRLTVT.

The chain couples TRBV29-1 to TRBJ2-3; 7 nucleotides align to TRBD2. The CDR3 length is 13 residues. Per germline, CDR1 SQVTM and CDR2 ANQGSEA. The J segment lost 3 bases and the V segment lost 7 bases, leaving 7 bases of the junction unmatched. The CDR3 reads CSATWGGTDTQYF. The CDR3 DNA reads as TGCAGCGCTACCTGGGGGGGGACAGATACGCAGTATTTT.

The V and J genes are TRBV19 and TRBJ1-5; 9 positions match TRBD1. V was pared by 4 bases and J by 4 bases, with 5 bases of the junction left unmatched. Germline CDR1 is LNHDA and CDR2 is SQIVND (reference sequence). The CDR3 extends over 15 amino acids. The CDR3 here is CASSTSGQGNQPQHF. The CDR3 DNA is TGTGCCAGTAGTACTTCGGGACAGGGTAATCAGCCCCAGCATTTT.